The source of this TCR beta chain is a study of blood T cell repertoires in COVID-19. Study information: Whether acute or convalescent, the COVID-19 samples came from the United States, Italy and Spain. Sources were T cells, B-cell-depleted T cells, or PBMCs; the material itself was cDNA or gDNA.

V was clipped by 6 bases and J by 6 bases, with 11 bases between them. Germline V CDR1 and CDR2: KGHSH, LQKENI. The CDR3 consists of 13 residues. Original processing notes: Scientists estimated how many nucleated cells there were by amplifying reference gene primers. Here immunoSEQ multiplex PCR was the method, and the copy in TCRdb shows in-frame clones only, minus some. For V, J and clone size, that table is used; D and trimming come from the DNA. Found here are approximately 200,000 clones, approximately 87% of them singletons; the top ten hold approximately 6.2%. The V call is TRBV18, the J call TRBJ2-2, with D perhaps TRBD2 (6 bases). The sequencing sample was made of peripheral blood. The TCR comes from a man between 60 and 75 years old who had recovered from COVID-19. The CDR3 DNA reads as TGTGCCAGCTCCCTAGGGACTGCCGGGGAGCTGTTTTTT. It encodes CASSLGTAGELFF.